This passage covers 31 T cell receptor beta chains from one sample sequenced in a study of blood T cell repertoires in COVID-19. The method was immunoSEQ multiplex PCR; TCRdb's version includes in-frame clones alone and lacks a portion of them. This table has around 210,000 clones, around 83% appearing once. The sequencing input was peripheral blood. The receptors were gathered from a human donor in a cohort sampled during active COVID-19.

This chain joins TRBV27 and TRBJ2-6, with unresolved D. Deletions cut 5 bases from V and 0 bases from J, with 14 bases between. CDR3 length: 17 residues. Germline values: CDR1 MNHEY, CDR2 SMNVEV (reference sequence). CDR3 nucleotides: TGTGCCAGCAGTCATACTCCCCCTGCCTCTGGGGCCAACGTCCTGACTTTC. Translation: CASSHTPPASGANVLTF.

The V and J genes are TRBV11-2 and TRBJ2-7; 9 bases are shared with TRBD2. Germline CDR1 reads SGHAT; CDR2 reads FQNNGV. The CDR3 contains 16 residues. V lost 0 bases, J lost 5 bases, and 8 bases stayed unmatched. CDR3 amino acids: CASSLEGGRAIHEQYF. CDR3 sequence (DNA): TGTGCCAGCAGCTTAGAAGGCGGGAGGGCCATCCACGAGCAGTACTTC.

The chain employs TRBV11-2 and TRBJ1-4; D possibly corresponds to TRBD1 (6 bases). Germline CDR1 is SGHAT and CDR2 is FQNNGV. CDR3 length: 19 residues. V lost 0 bases, J lost 2 bases, and 19 bases lay in between. The CDR3, as DNA: TGTGCCAGCAGCTTAGATCGATTGAAAGGGGGACGCACTAATGAAAAACTGTTTTTT. This gives the protein CASSLDRLKGGRTNEKLFF.

The chain combines TRBV19 with TRBJ2-1; D possibly corresponds to TRBD2 (6 bases). The CDR3 spans 16 residues. V was pared by 5 bases and J by 3 bases, with 17 bases between. Germline assignment: CDR1 LNHDA and CDR2 SQIVND (reference sequence). The CDR3 DNA follows: TGTGCCAGTAGTGCCCAATGGGGGGAGCGCTACAATGAGCAGTTCTTC. This sequence encodes CASSAQWGERYNEQFF.

The chain couples TRBV27 to TRBJ2-1; 7 nucleotides agree with TRBD2. Germline values: CDR1 MNHEY, CDR2 SMNVEV (reference sequence). The CDR3 totals 13 residues. The CDR3 here is CAKREGSYNEQFF. CDR3 sequence (DNA): TGTGCGAAAAGGGAGGGGTCCTACAATGAGCAGTTCTTC.

This chain joins TRBV2 and TRBJ2-3; D gene ambiguous. In germline, CDR1 is SNHLY, CDR2 FYNNEI. This CDR3 comprises 14 residues. The germline V and J ends were trimmed by 3 bases and 3 bases, with 10 bases remaining between them. CDR3 sequence reads: CASSDEAQTDTQYF. CDR3 nucleotides: TGTGCCAGCAGTGACGAGGCGCAGACAGATACGCAGTATTTT.

The V call is TRBV7-2, the J call TRBJ2-1; 7 bases line up with TRBD2. Per germline, CDR1 SGHTA and CDR2 FQGNSA. This CDR3 region has 15 residues. V was pared by 5 bases and J by 5 bases, with 9 bases of the junction left unmatched. The CDR3: CASSISSGLNNEQFF. DNA of the CDR3: TGTGCCAGCAGCATAAGTTCGGGACTAAACAATGAGCAGTTCTTC.

The chain has TRBV21-1 and TRBJ2-1; the D call of TRBD1 is as the table states it, not checked on the DNA. TRBV21-1 counts as a pseudogene. The CDR3 runs 14 residues. CDR3 bases: TGTGCCAGCAGCAAAGAGGGGTGGCGCAATGAGCAGTTCTTC. Protein: CASSKEGWRNEQFF.

For this clone: A much more abundant neighbour one base away suggests this may be a read error. V gene TRBV5-1 combines with J gene TRBJ2-1; no firm D call. V was cut by 4 bases and J by 5 bases, with 4 bases left in between. This CDR3 is 11 amino acids long. CDR1 is SGHRS, CDR2 YFSETQ, per germline. The CDR3 DNA reads TGCGCCAGCAGCCTAAACAATGAGCAGTTCTTC. Translation gives CASSLNNEQFF.

The CDR3 is CASSAQARGNEQFF. For the CDR3, the DNA is TGTGCCAGCAGCGCCCAAGCCAGGGGAAATGAGCAGTTCTTC. The genes are TRBV7-8 and TRBJ2-1, with D maybe TRBD1 (6 bases). The CDR3 consists of 14 residues. V lost 5 bases to trimming and J lost 7 bases, with 15 bases between them. The V gene's germline CDR1 is SGHVS and CDR2 FQNEAQ. The full variable domain, completed using reference TRBV7-8 and TRBJ2-1, is GAGVSQSPRYKVAKRGQDVALRCDPISGHVSLFWYQQALGQGPEFLTYFQNEAQLDKSGLPSDRFFAERPEGSVSTLKIQRTQQEDSAVYLCASSAQARGNEQFFGPGTRLTVL.

This chain links TRBV5-6 with TRBJ2-5; 8 bases map to TRBD2. V gave up 4 bases and J gave up 6 bases; unmatched junction bases: 14. CDR1 and CDR2 (germline): SGHDT, YYEEEE. The CDR3 covers 16 residues. CDR3 in DNA: TGTGCCAGCAGCGCCCTTAAGCGGGAGCGGGGGAAGACCCAGTACTTC. Amino acid sequence: CASSALKRERGKTQYF.

The rearrangement uses TRBV6-6 and TRBJ2-5; possibly TRBD2 for D (6 bases). This CDR3 spans 11 amino acids. V lost 8 bases to trimming and J lost 5 bases, with 9 bases between them. Looked up from germline, CDR1 is MNHNY and CDR2 is SVGAGI (reference sequence). The CDR3: CASGGYETQYF. The CDR3 nucleotides are TGTGCCAGCGGGGGGTATGAGACCCAGTACTTC.

The rearrangement uses TRBV12-3 or TRBV12-4 and TRBJ2-7, with TRBD1 matching 7 bases. V lost 3 bases, J lost 6 bases, and 5 bases stayed unmatched. The CDR3 spans 13 residues. The CDR3, as DNA: TGTGCCAGCAGTTTGGTACAGGGGAGCGAGCAGTACTTC. Amino acids: CASSLVQGSEQYF.

This clone was detected a few times. The chain couples TRBV7-9 to TRBJ1-3, with D uncertain. The CDR3 is made up of 17 amino acids. The germline CDR1 and CDR2 sequences are SEHNR and FQNEAQ (reference sequence). The V gene lost 1 base and the J gene lost 0 bases, with 13 bases spanning the gap. CDR3 in DNA: TGTGCCAGCAGCTTAGGGTCACAGCCTCTCTCTGGAAACACCATATATTTT. Protein product: CASSLGSQPLSGNTIYF. Variable domain in full (rest from reference TRBV7-9 and TRBJ1-3): DTGVSQNPRHKITKRGQNVTFRCDPISEHNRLYWYRQTLGQGPEFLTYFQNEAQLEKSRLLSDRFSAERPKGSFSTLEIQRTEQGDSAMYLCASSLGSQPLSGNTIYFGEGSWLTVV.

This clone was seen a handful of times. The V call is TRBV6-1, the J call TRBJ2-5; the D gene is possibly TRBD2 (6 bases). Germline V gene lookup returns CDR1 MNHNS and CDR2 SASEGT. This CDR3 is built from 17 residues. Trimming removed 2 bases at V and 4 bases at J, with 20 bases between. CDR3 DNA: TGTGCCAGCAGTGAATTGGTACCGGGGAGGTCGTCAGAGACCCAGTACTTC. It is translated as CASSELVPGRSSETQYF.

The chain employs TRBV15 and TRBJ1-6, with D unresolved. CDR1 LNHNV and CDR2 YYDKDF come from the germline V gene (reference sequence). The CDR3 extends over 14 amino acids. The V and J ends lost 1 base and 6 bases respectively, with 7 bases between them. CDR3 sequence (DNA): TGTGCCACCAGCAGAGCGGCGGGTAATTCACCCCTCCACTTT. It specifies CATSRAAGNSPLHF.

This chain connects TRBV5-1 to TRBJ2-1, with D possibly being TRBD1 (5 bases). Per germline, CDR1 SGHRS and CDR2 YFSETQ. The CDR3 contains 15 residues. V dropped 1 base and J dropped 6 bases, with 14 bases sitting between them. The CDR3: CASSLLQGMSNEQFF. CDR3 DNA: TGCGCCAGCAGCTTGCTTCAGGGTATGAGCAATGAGCAGTTCTTC.

The gene calls are TRBV28 and TRBJ1-5, with 8 bases that match TRBD1. Trimming at V came to 6 bases and at J to 7 bases, leaving 17 bases not matched to a gene. Per germline, CDR1 MDHEN and CDR2 SYDVKM. The CDR3 totals 17 residues. The CDR3 loop is CASSWGVIGQGGQPQHF. The CDR3 DNA is TGTGCCAGCAGCTGGGGGGTAATTGGACAGGGTGGACAGCCCCAGCATTTT.

This chain uses TRBV7-9 with TRBJ1-1; the D is unclear. V lost 1 base and J 4 bases, leaving 7 bases between the germline ends. The CDR3 length is 13 residues. The germline V gene encodes CDR1 SEHNR and CDR2 FQNEAQ (reference sequence). CDR3 residues: CASSLGTGTEAFF. Here the CDR3 DNA reads TGTGCCAGCAGCTTAGGAACTGGCACTGAAGCTTTCTTT.

J is TRBJ2-7 and V is TRBV27; TRBD1 is a possible D gene (5 bases). CDR1 and CDR2 from the germline V gene are MNHEY and SMNVEV (reference sequence). The CDR3 extends over 13 amino acids. The V end was cut by 5 bases, the J end by 2 bases, with 10 bases between. CDR3 region: CASSQDTTYEQYF. CDR3 bases: TGTGCCAGCAGTCAGGACACGACCTACGAGCAGTACTTC.

The chain uses TRBV11-2 and TRBJ2-7; the D gene is possibly TRBD1 (5 bases). CDR1 is SGHAT and CDR2 is FQNNGV in the germline V gene. The CDR3 extends over 14 amino acids. Trimming removed 1 base from V and 3 bases from J, with 10 bases in between. The CDR3 protein is CASSLVQGHYEQYF. The CDR3 nucleotides read TGTGCCAGCAGCTTAGTCCAGGGCCACTACGAGCAGTACTTC.

The V and J genes are TRBV27 and TRBJ1-6, with 8 bases fitting TRBD1. Germline V lookup: CDR1 MNHEY, CDR2 SMNVEV (reference sequence). The trim removed 7 bases at V and 6 bases at J, leaving 5 bases unmatched. This CDR3 has 14 residues. The CDR3 DNA reads as TGTGCCAGCACCGTAGACAGGGGTAATTCACCCCTCCACTTT. Translation: CASTVDRGNSPLHF.

The chain employs TRBV28 and TRBJ2-2; 9 positions match TRBD1. Germline values: CDR1 MDHEN, CDR2 SYDVKM. This CDR3 region has 16 residues. Trimming at V came to 2 bases and at J to 6 bases, leaving 7 bases not matched to a gene. In DNA form, the CDR3 reads TGTGCCAGCAGTTTACCCCTCCGACAGGGGGCCGGGGAGCTGTTTTTT. This codes for CASSLPLRQGAGELFF. The full variable domain, with the rest looked up from reference TRBV28 and TRBJ2-2, is DVKVTQSSRYLVKRTGEKVFLECVQDMDHENMFWYRQDPGLGLRLIYFSYDVKMKEKGDIPEGYSVSREKKERFSLILESASTNQTSMYLCASSLPLRQGAGELFFGEGSRLTVL.

The genes are TRBV19 and TRBJ2-1; D may be TRBD1 (6 bases). Germline V gives CDR1 LNHDA, CDR2 SQIVND (reference sequence). With 3 bases removed from V and 5 bases from J, the gap between germline ends came to 8 bases. The CDR3 length is 13 residues. The CDR3 reads CASSMDRNNEQFF. In nucleotides, the CDR3 is TGTGCCAGTAGTATGGACAGAAACAATGAGCAGTTCTTC.

V usage is TRBV5-5 and J usage is TRBJ2-7; possibly TRBD1 for D (6 bases). In germline, CDR1 is SGHKS, CDR2 YYEKEE (reference sequence). V lost 1 base and J 1 base, leaving 12 bases between the germline ends. This CDR3 has 15 residues. The CDR3 is CASSLTIGGSYEQYF. The CDR3 DNA is TGTGCCAGCAGCTTGACGATAGGGGGATCCTACGAGCAGTACTTC.

The V and J genes are TRBV4-1 and TRBJ1-3, with D perhaps TRBD1 (5 bases). With 8 bases removed from V and 0 bases from J, the gap between germline ends came to 14 bases. CDR1 is MGHRA and CDR2 is YSYEKL in the germline V gene. The CDR3 runs 15 residues. CDR3 residues: CASRGGISSGNTIYF. DNA for the CDR3: TGCGCCAGCCGGGGGGGGATCAGCTCTGGAAACACCATATATTTT.

The V gene is TRBV5-6, the J gene TRBJ2-5, with TRBD1 matching 8 bases. The CDR3 length is 13 residues. After removal of 7 bases from V and 3 bases from J, the junction contained 5 bases not matched to a gene. Looked up from germline, CDR1 is SGHDT and CDR2 is YYEEEE. The chain's CDR3 is CASARTGKETQYF. CDR3 in DNA: TGTGCCAGCGCACGGACAGGGAAAGAGACCCAGTACTTC. The complete variable domain, with remaining parts taken from reference TRBV5-6 and TRBJ2-5, reads DAGVTQSPTHLIKTRGQQVTLRCSPKSGHDTVSWYQQALGQGPQFIFQYYEEEERQRGNFPDRFSGHQFPNYSSELNVNALLLGDSALYLCASARTGKETQYFGPGTRLLVL.

V usage is TRBV9 and J usage is TRBJ1-5, with 8 bases matching TRBD1. The junction had 11 bases not matched to a gene; V was cut back by 7 bases and J by 5 bases. CDR1 and CDR2 from the germline V gene are SGDLS and YYNGEE. CDR3 length equals 15 residues. CDR3 protein: CASSIGQGGDQPQHF. Here the CDR3 DNA reads TGTGCCAGCTCCATAGGACAGGGCGGGGATCAGCCCCAGCATTTT.

The chain uses TRBV18 and TRBJ2-1; tentatively, D is TRBD1 (6 bases). Trimming cost V 5 bases and J 5 bases, with 13 bases left between them. Germline-derived CDR1 and CDR2 are KGHSH and LQKENI. CDR3 length: 14 amino acids. The CDR3 DNA reads TGTGCCAGCTCAAACGACAGGTTAGACAATGAGCAGTTCTTC. Its translation is CASSNDRLDNEQFF.

The chain is built from TRBV3-1 (or the pseudogene TRBV3-2) and TRBJ1-2, with D possibly TRBD1 on 6 matching bases. This CDR3 is 12 amino acids long. Germline V lookup: CDR1 LGHDT, CDR2 YNNKEL (reference sequence). V was shortened by 5 bases and J by 8 bases, with 12 bases between the two germline ends. CDR3 amino acids: CASSSYRVGYTF. Here the CDR3 DNA reads TGTGCCAGCAGCTCTTACAGGGTCGGCTACACCTTC.

V is TRBV11-2 and J is TRBJ2-5; 13 positions match TRBD2. V was clipped by 2 bases and J by 2 bases; unmatched bases: 5. This CDR3 spans 17 amino acids. The V gene's germline CDR1 is SGHAT and CDR2 FQNNGV. CDR3 in DNA: TGTGCCAGCAGCTTAACGACTAGCGGGAGGTCTCAAGAGACCCAGTACTTC. Amino acid sequence: CASSLTTSGRSQETQYF.